A single sample gave rise to the 8 T cell receptor beta chains below, sequenced in a study of blood T cell repertoires in COVID-19 (dated by TCRdb to 2018 to 2020). Library preparation employed the immunoSEQ multiplex PCR assay. What TCRdb holds here is the immuneACCESS table cut down to in-frame rearrangements. Part of the clones is not present; checked against another copy, under half of the missing clones reflect an unresolved V gene, and the others are unexplained. The table for this sample lists fewer than 200,000 clones; about 90% of them were counted only once. The ten largest clones add up to 20% to 25% of the sample. Sequenced: peripheral blood. The receptor source for this set is a man between 60 and 70 years old with active or convalescent COVID-19.

The chain employs TRBV10-1 and TRBJ1-2; D unresolved. Germline-derived CDR1 and CDR2 are WNHNN and SYGVQD (reference sequence). Trimming stripped 5 bases from V and 8 bases from J, with 9 bases between. This CDR3 contains 11 residues. CDR3 amino acids: CASSPGVGYTF. The DNA for the CDR3 is TGCGCCAGCAGTCCTGGAGTAGGCTACACCTTC.

The genes are TRBV18 and TRBJ2-2; perhaps TRBD1 as D (6 bases). CDR1 and CDR2 from the germline V gene are KGHSH and LQKENI. The ends were cut back, 2 bases at V and 5 bases at J, with 12 bases in the middle. The CDR3 runs to 15 residues. DNA of the CDR3: TGTGCCAGCTCACCATACAGGGACGGAACCGGGGAGCTGTTTTTT. Protein: CASSPYRDGTGELFF.

V usage is TRBV18 and J usage is TRBJ2-3, with D perhaps TRBD2 (5 bases). The CDR3 runs 15 residues. CDR1 KGHSH and CDR2 LQKENI come from the germline V gene. The ends were cut back, 3 bases at V and 2 bases at J, with 12 bases in the middle. For the CDR3, the DNA is TGTGCCAGCTCACCCTCGGGGTCACACACAGATACGCAGTATTTT. Protein: CASSPSGSHTDTQYF.

CDR3 sequence: CASSPRLGGSEQYF. CDR3 coding DNA: TGTGCCAGCAGCCCCCGTTTAGGGGGCAGCGAGCAGTACTTC. This chain joins TRBV9 and TRBJ2-7; 7 bases match TRBD1. The V and J ends lost 4 bases and 6 bases, in that order; junction bases with no gene match: 10. Germline CDR1 SGDLS, CDR2 YYNGEE. CDR3 length: 14 amino acids.

This chain connects TRBV3-1 (or the pseudogene TRBV3-2) to TRBJ2-1; 13 bases align to TRBD2. The V gene end was trimmed by 1 base and the J gene end by 10 bases; junction bases not matched to a gene: 10. The CDR3 runs to 17 residues. Germline V gives CDR1 LGHDT, CDR2 YNNKEL (reference sequence). The CDR3 nucleotides read TGTGCCAGCAGCCAAGGAGGTAGACTAGCGGGGGGATTAGAGCAGTTCTTC. This encodes CASSQGGRLAGGLEQFF.

This rearrangement joins TRBV6-6 to TRBJ1-4, with 7 bases fitting TRBD1. After removal of 2 bases from V and 0 bases from J, the junction contained 3 bases not matched to a gene. CDR3 length: 16 residues. CDR1 MNHNY and CDR2 SVGAGI come from the germline V gene (reference sequence). In DNA, the CDR3 is TGTGCCAGCAGTTACAGGCAGGGGGCAACTAATGAAAAACTGTTTTTT. It translates to CASSYRQGATNEKLFF.

This clone was seen a handful of times. V usage is TRBV6-6 and J usage is TRBJ2-1, with D perhaps matching TRBD2 (5 bases). The germline V gene has CDR1 MNHNY and CDR2 SVGAGI (reference sequence). The ends were cut back, 6 bases at V and 9 bases at J, with 18 bases in the middle. The CDR3 length is 14 residues. CDR3 in DNA: TGTGCCAGCAGGCCTTCTACTAGTGGGGTTGAGCAGTTCTTC. Protein sequence: CASRPSTSGVEQFF.

This chain uses TRBV6-4 with TRBJ1-2; 7 bases line up with TRBD1. The germline V gene has CDR1 MRHNA and CDR2 SNTAGT. With V trimmed by 3 bases and J by 6 bases, 7 bases remained unmatched. This CDR3 has 14 residues. Here the CDR3 DNA reads TGTGCCAGCAGTGAGAATGGACAGGTCGATGGCTACACCTTC. Translated, it gives CASSENGQVDGYTF.